This TCR beta chain originates from a study of blood T cell repertoires in COVID-19. About the research overall: Samples representing acute and convalescent COVID-19 were sourced from the United States, Italy and Spain.

In the original workflow: Nucleated cell number was recorded as an estimate derived from reference gene primer amplification. Using immunoSEQ multiplex PCR, the repertoire was profiled, and TCRdb retains in-frame clones only, with some absent. V and J calls and clone size follow that table, whereas D and trimming were derived from the DNA. This table has 130,000 or so clones, roughly three quarters appearing once. The CDR3 is made up of 10 amino acids. V lost 6 bases and J lost 4, with 6 bases in between. Per germline, CDR1 SQVTM and CDR2 ANQGSEA. About this clone: The sample carries other DNA sequences with the same CDR3.

Source material: peripheral blood. The TCR originated in an elderly man with acute or convalescent COVID-19. The V call is TRBV29-1, the J call TRBJ1-2; a weak D match, TRBD1 (6 bases). In DNA form, the CDR3 reads TGCAGCGTGGACAGCTATGGCTACACCTTC. It translates to CSVDSYGYTF.